This T cell receptor (beta chain) was observed in a study of T cell repertoires in cytomegalovirus infection. TCRdb re-called the reads with MiXCR, one entry per CDR3 protein. Found here are about 740,000 distinct CDR3 sequences, about a third of them singletons; the top ten hold around 3%. Notes on this clonotype: Its antigen is still unknown.

General observations from the study: HLA-C-restricted CMV-specific TCR beta clonotypes were dominant in the ex vivo response.

Trimming at V came to 5 bases and at J to 8 bases, leaving 6 bases not matched to a gene. The CDR3 is made up of 14 amino acids. The gene calls are TRBV12-3 or TRBV12-4 and TRBJ1-2; 12 bases align to TRBD1. This TCR was recovered from a human donor in good health (CMV status not recorded). Some clones in this sample may be carry-over from other donors' samples. Source material: PBMCs. The CDR3 nucleotides are TGTGCCAGCAGTCTCCGGGACAGGGGGCGAGGCTACACCTTC. Translation: CASSLRDRGRGYTF.